Reported below is one T cell receptor beta chain. Germline V gene data show CDR1 as SGHDT and CDR2 as YYEEEE. This CDR3 has 17 amino acids. V shed 0 bases and J shed 0 bases, with 15 bases lying between them. This sample is part of a study of blood T cell repertoires in COVID-19. Study information: From T cells, B-cell-depleted T cells, or PBMCs came the material, which was cDNA or gDNA.

The table came from immunoSEQ multiplex PCR; TCRdb's copy has only in-frame clones and leaves some out. The data hold about 220,000 clones, with roughly 82% observed a single time. The receptor was derived from a man between 50 and 59 years old with active or convalescent COVID-19. The genes are TRBV5-6 and TRBJ2-5; D possibly corresponds to TRBD1 (5 bases). The sample consisted of peripheral blood. The CDR3 sequence is CASSLVKRAGYQETQYF. The DNA of the CDR3 is TGTGCCAGCAGCTTGGTTAAGCGAGCAGGGTACCAAGAGACCCAGTACTTC.